This entry lists 3 T cell receptor beta chains sequenced from one sample in a study of regulatory T cells in long-lasting Graves disease. The time point is: newly diagnosed GD, antithyroid drugs for less than 3 months. Preparation of the TCR library used RNA extracted from PBMCs. CDR3-region Arm-PCR and iRepertoire HTBI primers produced the TCR beta libraries. Each CDR3 protein is one row after TCRdb ran MiXCR on the multiplex PCR reads. Among 680,000 or so distinct CDR3 sequences listed, 15% to 20% were seen once. The same data also contributed to another study, on T cells in Graves' hyperthyroidism and ophthalmopathy.

Material: peripheral blood mononuclear cells (PBMCs), obtained at new diagnosis, from a patient treated with antithyroid drugs. These receptors were taken from a woman aged 30 to 39 with Graves disease.

The chain joins TRBV19 to TRBJ2-6; D remains ambiguous. Germline CDR1 LNHDA, CDR2 SQIVND (reference sequence). CDR3 size: 15 residues. The V end was cut by 6 bases, the J end by 0 bases, with 9 bases between. CDR3 in DNA: TGTGCCAGTAGCCCCACAGCCTCTGGGGCCAACGTCCTGACTTTC. This translates into CASSPTASGANVLTF.

The chain recombines TRBV29-1 with TRBJ2-3; D tentatively reads TRBD1 or TRBD2 (5 bases each). V gave up 4 bases and J gave up 2 bases, with 13 bases separating them. CDR3 length: 14 amino acids. Germline values: CDR1 SQVTM, CDR2 ANQGSEA. Here the CDR3 reads CSVGGSGATDTQYF. The CDR3, as DNA: TGCAGCGTTGGGGGGTCAGGAGCCACAGATACGCAGTATTTT.

This clonotype turned up a few times. The chain combines TRBV15 with TRBJ1-2; 7 bases fit TRBD1. CDR1 is LNHNV, CDR2 YYDKDF, per germline (reference sequence). CDR3 length equals 15 residues. Trimming cost V 5 bases and J 8 bases; bases outside gene matches: 14. The CDR3 spells CATSPYPQGGEGYTF. As DNA, the CDR3 is TGTGCCACCAGCCCTTACCCCCAGGGGGGAGAAGGCTACACCTTC.